This TCR beta chain was recovered during a study of PD-1 blockade in classical Hodgkin lymphoma. Overall study context: Nivolumab dosed at 3 mg/kg went to patients intravenously every 2 weeks.

Sequenced by immunoSEQ multiplex PCR; TCRdb stores in-frame clones only, minus some. This sample has about 40,000 clones, with about 72% found just once. Brentuximab vedotin exposure varied among the patients, all of whom had relapsed after autologous stem cell transplantation. This clone appeared once. The target antigen is unknown. V lost 3 bases and J lost 5; bases outside the gene matches: 10. The CDR3 covers 17 residues. Per the germline V gene, CDR1 is LGHNA and CDR2 is YSLEER. Study-wide points: Lower baseline TCR diversity was reported for newly diagnosed patients than for healthy donors. Nivolumab starters within 1 year of ASCT were excluded.

The chain uses TRBV4-3 and TRBJ2-1, with 10 bases fitting TRBD1. The receptor comes from a human donor with classical Hodgkin lymphoma. Sequenced here: peripheral blood mononuclear cells (PBMCs), sampled at baseline. CDR3 bases: TGCGCCAGCAGCCACCAAACCGGGACAGGGGTAAACAATGAGCAGTTCTTC. Translated: CASSHQTGTGVNNEQFF.